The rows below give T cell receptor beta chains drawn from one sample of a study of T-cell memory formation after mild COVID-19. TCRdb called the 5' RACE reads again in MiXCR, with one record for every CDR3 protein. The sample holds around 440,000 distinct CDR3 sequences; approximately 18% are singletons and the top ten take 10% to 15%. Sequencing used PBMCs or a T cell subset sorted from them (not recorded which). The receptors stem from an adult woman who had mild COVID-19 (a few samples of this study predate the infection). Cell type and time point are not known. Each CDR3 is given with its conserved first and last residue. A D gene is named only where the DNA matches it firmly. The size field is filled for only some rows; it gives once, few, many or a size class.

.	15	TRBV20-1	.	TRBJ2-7	TGCAGTGCTAGTGTCACGGGCGGGAACTCCTACGAGCAGTACTTC	CSASVTGGNSYEQYF
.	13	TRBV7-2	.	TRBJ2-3	TGTGCCAGCAGCGGGGTGGGTAGAGATACGCAGTATTTT	CASSGVGRDTQYF
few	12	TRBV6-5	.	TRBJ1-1	TGTGCCAGCAGTTACGGACCAAGTGAAGCTTTCTTT	CASSYGPSEAFF
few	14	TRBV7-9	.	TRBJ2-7	TGTGCCAGCAGCTTAAGGGGTCCTCAATACGAGCAGTACTTC	CASSLRGPQYEQYF
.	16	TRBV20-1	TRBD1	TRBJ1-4	TGCAGTGCTAGAGATCGAGGAGACAGGGTCGGAGAAAAACTGTTTTTT	CSARDRGDRVGEKLFF
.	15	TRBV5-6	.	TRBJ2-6	TGTGCCAGCAGCTACCCCTTGACTGGGGCCAACGTCCTGACTTTC	CASSYPLTGANVLTF
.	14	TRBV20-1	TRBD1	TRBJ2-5	TGCAGTGGCCTTCGGACAGGGAGAAGAGAGACCCAGTACTTC	CSGLRTGRRETQYF
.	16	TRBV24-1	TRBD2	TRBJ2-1	TGTGCCACCAGTGATTTAGTGGCGGGAGCCTACAATGAGCAGTTCTTC	CATSDLVAGAYNEQFF
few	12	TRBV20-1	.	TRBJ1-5	TGCAGTGCTTCTGACAGGCATCAGCCCCAGCATTTT	CSASDRHQPQHF
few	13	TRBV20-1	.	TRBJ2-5	TGCAGTGCTAGGGCACAGGGTGGGGAGACCCAGTACTTC	CSARAQGGETQYF
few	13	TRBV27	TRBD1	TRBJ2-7	TGTGCCAGCAGGGGACAGGGACTTGGCGAGCAGTACTTC	CASRGQGLGEQYF
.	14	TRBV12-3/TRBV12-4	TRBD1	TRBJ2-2	TGTGCCAGCAGCTTGACAGGGCAAAGCGGGGAGCTGTTTTTT	CASSLTGQSGELFF
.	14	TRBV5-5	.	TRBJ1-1	TGTGCCAGCAGCGCTGGTACCGGAGGGGCTGAAGCTTTCTTT	CASSAGTGGAEAFF
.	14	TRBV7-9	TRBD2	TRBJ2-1	TGTGCCAGCAGCTTAGCTCTAGCGGGGGGACTCCAGTTCTTC	CASSLALAGGLQFF
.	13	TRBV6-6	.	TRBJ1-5	TGTGCCAGCAGTTACATTAAGTTGCAGCCCCAGCATTTT	CASSYIKLQPQHF
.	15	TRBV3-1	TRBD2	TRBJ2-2	TGTGCCAGCACCCCTCGCGCGGGAGAAATCGGGGAGCTGTTTTTT	CASTPRAGEIGELFF
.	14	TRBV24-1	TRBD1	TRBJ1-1	TGTGCCACCAGTGATTTGGGACAGGCCAGGGGAGCTTTCTTT	CATSDLGQARGAFF
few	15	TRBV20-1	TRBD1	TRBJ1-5	TGCAGTGCTAGAGATTGGACAGGGGGCCGACAGCCCCAGCATTTT	CSARDWTGGRQPQHF
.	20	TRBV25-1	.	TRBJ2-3	TGTGCCAGCAGTGACACCGACAGGGGGGAGGCGGGAGGTGGGCCAGATACGCAGTATTTT	CASSDTDRGEAGGGPDTQYF
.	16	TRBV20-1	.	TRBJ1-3	TGCAGTGCTAGAGAGGACAGCCTGGTGACGGAGAACACCATATATTTT	CSAREDSLVTENTIYF
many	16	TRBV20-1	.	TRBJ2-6	TGCAGTGCTACTCGGTGGGGGGAAACTGGGGCCAACGTCCTGACTTTC	CSATRWGETGANVLTF
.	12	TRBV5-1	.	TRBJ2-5	TGCGCCAGCAGCGGCCCAGAGGTGACCCAGTACTTC	CASSGPEVTQYF
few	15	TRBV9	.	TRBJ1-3	TGTGCCAGCAGCCAGAGGGCGGCATCTGGAAACACCATATATTTT	CASSQRAASGNTIYF
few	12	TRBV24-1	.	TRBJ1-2	TGTGCCACCCAAGACGGCTACTATGGCTACACCTTC	CATQDGYYGYTF
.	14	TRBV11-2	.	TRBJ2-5	TGTGCCAACCCATTCCGGGGGTATCAAGAGACCCAGTACTTC	CANPFRGYQETQYF
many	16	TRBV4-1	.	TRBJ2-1	TGCGCCAGCAGCCTCACCGTGGTGGGGGAGTTCTATGAGCAGTTCTTC	CASSLTVVGEFYEQFF
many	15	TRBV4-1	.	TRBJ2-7	TGCGCCAGCAGCCAAGCCTGGGACATCCTCTACGAGCAGTACTTC	CASSQAWDILYEQYF
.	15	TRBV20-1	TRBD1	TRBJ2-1	TGCAGTGCTAGTGGACCAACAGGGGTGTACAATGAGCAGTTCTTC	CSASGPTGVYNEQFF
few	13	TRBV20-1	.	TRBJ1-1	TGCAGTGCTAGAGCTTTTAGCTCCCTGAAAGCTTTCTTT	CSARAFSSLKAFF
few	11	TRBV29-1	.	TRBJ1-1	TGCAGCGTTGAAAGGAGGTTAGAAGCTTTCTTT	CSVERRLEAFF
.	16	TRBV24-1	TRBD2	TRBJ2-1	TGTGCCACCACCTCGACTAGCGGGAGTGGTGCCAATGAGCAGTTCTTC	CATTSTSGSGANEQFF
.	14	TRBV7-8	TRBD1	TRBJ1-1	TGTGCCAGCAGCCGCAGGGGGGGAAACACTGAAGCTTTCTTT	CASSRRGGNTEAFF
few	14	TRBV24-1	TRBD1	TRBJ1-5	TGTGCCACCGGGACAGGGAGTAGCAATCAGCCCCAGCATTTT	CATGTGSSNQPQHF
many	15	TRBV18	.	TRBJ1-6	TGTGCCAGCTCCCCTCGTGAAAGCTATAATTCACCCCTCCACTTT	CASSPRESYNSPLHF
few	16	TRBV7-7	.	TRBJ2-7	TGTGCCAGCAGCCAGTCGGGACTCCTAAGGGTCTACGAGCAGTACTTC	CASSQSGLLRVYEQYF
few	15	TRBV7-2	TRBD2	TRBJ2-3	TGTGCCAGCAGCCACGGGGGGGTGAGCACAGATACGCAGTATTTT	CASSHGGVSTDTQYF
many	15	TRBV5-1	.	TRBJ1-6	TGCGCCAGCAGCTTGGCCGATTATGCAGGTTCACCCCTCCACTTT	CASSLADYAGSPLHF
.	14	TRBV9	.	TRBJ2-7	TGTGCCAGCAGCGTAGGCTCGGTCTCCTACGAGCAGTACTTC	CASSVGSVSYEQYF
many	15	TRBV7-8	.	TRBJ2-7	TGCGCCAGCAGCTTGGTCGGCGGTAGCTCCTACGAGCAGTACTTC	CASSLVGGSSYEQYF
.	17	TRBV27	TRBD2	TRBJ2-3	TGTGCCAGCAGTTTGGACACTAGCGGGTGGGGCACAGATACGCAGTATTTT	CASSLDTSGWGTDTQYF
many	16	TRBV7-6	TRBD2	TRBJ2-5	TGTGCCAGCAGCTTAGAAGGCGGGAGGGCCGCAGAGACCCAGTACTTC	CASSLEGGRAAETQYF
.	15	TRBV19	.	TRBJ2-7	TGTGCCAGTAGTCCGAGGGGGGTTGGCTCCTACGAGCAGTACTTC	CASSPRGVGSYEQYF
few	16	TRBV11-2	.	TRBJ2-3	TGTGCCAGCAGCATACAAGGAGCCCATCCCACAGATACGCAGTATTTT	CASSIQGAHPTDTQYF
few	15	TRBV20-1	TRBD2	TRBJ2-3	TGCAGTGCTAGAGAACTGCGGGGGGGCTCAAATACGCAGTATTTT	CSARELRGGSNTQYF
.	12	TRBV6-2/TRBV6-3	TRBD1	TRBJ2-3	TGTGCCAGCGGGACAGGGCTCAATACGCAGTATTTT	CASGTGLNTQYF
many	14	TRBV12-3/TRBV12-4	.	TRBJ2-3	TGTGCCAGCAGTTACAGGGGACTGACAGATACGCAGTATTTT	CASSYRGLTDTQYF
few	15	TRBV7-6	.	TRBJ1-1	TGTGCCAGCAGCTCCAGAAATGGGTCCAGTTCTGAAGCTTTCTTT	CASSSRNGSSSEAFF
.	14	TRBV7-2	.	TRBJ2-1	TGTGCCAGCAGCCTTTCCGACGGGGACAATGAGCAGTTCTTC	CASSLSDGDNEQFF
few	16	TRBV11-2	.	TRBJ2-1	TGTGCCAGCAGCTTAGCAACTAGTATACTCTACAATGAGCAGTTCTTC	CASSLATSILYNEQFF
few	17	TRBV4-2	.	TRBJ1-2	TGTGCCAGCAGCAGAACTCAGACAGGCTCAAATACCTATGGCTACACCTTC	CASSRTQTGSNTYGYTF
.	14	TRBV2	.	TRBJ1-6	TGTGCCAGCAGTGAATTTGGTTATAATTCACCCCTCCACTTT	CASSEFGYNSPLHF
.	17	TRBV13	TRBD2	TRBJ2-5	TGTGCCAGCAGCTTAACCTCGAGACTAGCGGTTCAAGAGACCCAGTACTTC	CASSLTSRLAVQETQYF
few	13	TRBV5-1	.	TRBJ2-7	TGCGCCAGCAGCAGAGGGACCACGGGGGAGCAGTACTTC	CASSRGTTGEQYF
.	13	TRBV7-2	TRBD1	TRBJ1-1	TGTGCCACCAGGACAGGATTGGGCACTGAAGCTTTCTTT	CATRTGLGTEAFF